The source of this TCR beta chain is a study of radiation and T cells in renal cell carcinoma. General study points: Pretreatment tumor biopsies were lacking, so baseline clonotypes are unknown. Top tumor clonotypes rose in blood 2 weeks post-radiation, then contracted.

V was pared by 2 bases and J by 5 bases, with 15 bases between. The CDR3 has 15 amino acids. CDR1 MNHNS and CDR2 SASEGT come from the germline V gene. Notes on this clone: What it binds is unknown.

The repertoire was sequenced with immunoSEQ multiplex PCR; TCRdb's copy has only in-frame clones and lacks some. The sample carries 150,000 to 160,000 clones, around 90% recorded once. Stated time point: blood 2 weeks post-SBRT. Treatment in this sample: 15 Gy SBRT to primary tumor, nephrectomy 4 weeks later. Radiation-treated patients gave blood at baseline, week 2 and week 4. Clear cell pathology was present in this patient's renal cell carcinoma. The sequences come from blood, collected from a patient whose treatment included radiotherapy and nephrectomy. The sequence was obtained from a woman aged 45-65 years with renal cell carcinoma. The chain joins TRBV6-1 to TRBJ2-5, with a tentative D call TRBD2 (5 bases). In DNA form, the CDR3 reads TGTGCCAGCAGTGAACCCCCCGCGGGCATGGAGACCCAGTACTTC. Translating it yields CASSEPPAGMETQYF.